Listed below are T cell receptor beta chains from one sample, sequenced in a study of T cell clones after liver transplantation. Here immunoSEQ multiplex PCR was the method, and the copy in TCRdb shows in-frame clones only, minus some. The sample yields 40,000 to 55,000 clones, 70% to 75% seen once. The sequenced sample was CD4+ T cells from blood, obtained around 54 months after liver transplant. The receptors come from a human patient who received a liver transplant. Some T cells may be graft donor cells. Both conserved end residues are part of each CDR3. Each record gives: J gene, V gene, clone size, D gene, CDR3 protein, CDR3 DNA. A D gene is named only where the DNA matches it firmly. Size is omitted from some rows. Given values are once, few, many or a class for expanded clones.

>TRBJ2-2|TRBV2|-|TRBD1
CASRGQGASGELFF
TGTGCCAGCAGGGGACAGGGGGCGTCCGGGGAGCTGTTTTTT
>TRBJ2-1|TRBV5-6|few|-
CASSGISGNEQFF
TGTGCCAGCAGCGGCATTAGTGGCAATGAGCAGTTCTTC
>TRBJ1-1|TRBV7-3|few|TRBD1
CASSPRTGSTEAFF
TGTGCCAGCAGCCCCCGGACAGGGTCCACTGAAGCTTTCTTT
>TRBJ2-7|TRBV7-2|once|TRBD1
CASSFSGQGAVYEQYF
TGTGCCAGCAGCTTTTCTGGACAGGGGGCGGTCTACGAGCAGTACTTC
>TRBJ1-1|TRBV28|-|-
CASSLGGYRAFF
TGTGCCAGCAGTTTAGGGGGGTATCGAGCTTTCTTT
>TRBJ1-2|TRBV14|-|-
CASSPARYPISLIGYTF
TGTGCCAGCAGCCCCGCGCGGTATCCCATCTCCCTTATCGGCTACACCTTC
>TRBJ1-1|TRBV7-2|-|-
CASSYGTQATEAFF
TGTGCCAGCAGCTATGGGACACAGGCCACTGAAGCTTTCTTT
>TRBJ2-2|TRBV6-7|-|TRBD1
CASSDDRVLTGELFF
TGTGCCAGCAGTGACGACAGGGTTCTCACCGGGGAGCTGTTTTTT
>TRBJ2-3|TRBV5-1|-|TRBD2
CASSVSVVVAGGPPSTDTQYF
TGCGCCAGCAGCGTGAGTGTTGTTGTAGCGGGGGGGCCCCCAAGCACAGATACGCAGTATTTT
>TRBJ1-5|TRBV4-1|few|-
CASSQDLNSNQPQHF
TGCGCCAGCAGCCAAGATTTGAATAGCAATCAGCCCCAGCATTTT
>TRBJ1-3|TRBV28|-|-
CASSNLRTIYF
TGTGCCAGCAGCAACCTCCGCACCATATATTTT
>TRBJ2-7|TRBV7-3|-|TRBD1
CASSRDRGYEQYF
TGTGCCAGCAGCCGGGACAGGGGCTACGAGCAGTACTTC
>TRBJ2-3|TRBV9|-|TRBD2
CASSVAWGGRQYF
TGTGCCAGCAGCGTAGCTTGGGGCGGGAGGCAGTATTTT
>TRBJ2-1|TRBV10-3|many|TRBD2
CAITSGGYNEQFF
TGTGCCATCACTAGCGGGGGGTACAATGAGCAGTTCTTC
>TRBJ2-5|TRBV7-7|-|TRBD2
CASSLYGRETQYF
TGTGCTAGCAGCTTATACGGGAGGGAGACCCAGTACTTC
>TRBJ2-7|TRBV30|-|-
CAWALGGYEQYF
TGTGCCTGGGCCCTTGGAGGGTACGAGCAGTACTTC
>TRBJ1-2|TRBV6-5|-|TRBD1
CASSLQGAVGYTF
TGTGCCAGCAGTTTACAGGGGGCGGTTGGCTACACCTTC
>TRBJ2-2|TRBV6-5|-|-
CASSRERGRELFF
TGTGCCAGCAGTAGGGAACGAGGGAGGGAGCTGTTTTTT
>TRBJ2-3|TRBV28|-|-
CASSPWAGQGNTDTQYF
TGTGCCAGCAGTCCCTGGGCAGGGCAGGGAAACACAGATACGCAGTATTTT
>TRBJ2-6|TRBV4-1|-|TRBD2
CASSQVNWRGASGANVLTF
TGCGCCAGCAGCCAAGTTAACTGGCGGGGGGCATCTGGGGCCAACGTCCTGACTTTC
>TRBJ2-1|TRBV6-5|-|-
CASSYASNEQFF
TGTGCCAGCAGTTACGCGTCAAATGAGCAGTTCTTC
>TRBJ1-6|TRBV28|many|-
CASTNRVVNSPLHF
TGTGCCAGCACCAACAGGGTAGTGAATTCACCCCTCCACTTT
>TRBJ2-5|TRBV7-7|once|TRBD1
CASSLQGQQETQYF
TGTGCTAGCAGCTTACAGGGACAGCAAGAGACCCAGTACTTC
>TRBJ2-2|TRBV18|-|-
CASSPEGPRNTGELFF
TGTGCCAGCTCTCCGGAGGGACCCAGGAACACCGGGGAGCTGTTTTTT
>TRBJ1-5|TRBV6-5|-|TRBD1
CASRAGGNQPQHF
TGTGCCAGCAGAGCAGGGGGAAATCAGCCCCAGCATTTT
>TRBJ1-1|TRBV7-6|few|-
CASSLEQGPGMGPEAFF
TGTGCCAGCAGCTTGGAACAGGGTCCGGGGATGGGGCCTGAAGCTTTCTTT
>TRBJ2-1|TRBV10-3|-|-
CAISDPRGDYNEQFF
TGTGCCATCAGTGACCCGAGGGGGGATTACAATGAGCAGTTCTTC
>TRBJ2-1|TRBV7-9|-|-
CASSFMGVRGDEQFF
TGTGCCAGCAGCTTTATGGGGGTGAGAGGCGATGAGCAGTTCTTC
>TRBJ1-1|TRBV6-1|-|-
CASSLLGVAGTEAFF
TGTGCCAGCAGTCTCCTAGGGGTGGCGGGCACTGAAGCTTTCTTT
>TRBJ2-5|TRBV2|-|TRBD2
CASRVGLAEETQYF
TGTGCCAGCAGGGTGGGACTAGCCGAAGAGACCCAGTACTTC
>TRBJ1-1|TRBV6-6|medium-sized|-
CASTETTEAFF
TGTGCCAGCACCGAAACCACTGAAGCTTTCTTT
>TRBJ1-1|TRBV7-2|-|TRBD1
CASSQGARYTEAFF
TGTGCCAGCAGCCAGGGGGCGCGGTACACTGAAGCTTTCTTT
>TRBJ2-3|TRBV2|-|TRBD2
CASSEASGGVTQYF
TGTGCCAGCAGTGAAGCTAGCGGGGGAGTTACGCAGTATTTT
>TRBJ1-1|TRBV6-1|-|-
CASSIDRNTEAFF
TGTGCCAGCAGTATCGACAGGAACACTGAAGCTTTCTTT
>TRBJ2-1|TRBV30|-|TRBD2
CAWSVSRGRLAGASAYNEQFF
TGTGCCTGGAGTGTAAGTCGGGGTCGTCTAGCGGGGGCCAGCGCCTACAATGAGCAGTTCTTC
>TRBJ1-3|TRBV7-2|-|-
CASSLGTVGNTIYF
TGTGCCAGCAGCTTAGGAACCGTGGGAAACACCATATATTTT
>TRBJ1-1|TRBV7-8|-|-
CASSLGHTGAEAFF
TGTGCCAGCAGCTTAGGGCACACCGGGGCTGAAGCTTTCTTT
>TRBJ2-7|TRBV6-6|-|-
CASSYDLWRAEQYF
TGTGCCAGCAGTTACGACCTTTGGAGGGCCGAGCAGTACTTC
>TRBJ1-4|TRBV7-6|-|-
CASTSGEKLFF
TGTGCCAGCACATCCGGGGAAAAACTGTTTTTT
>TRBJ1-1|TRBV27|-|-
CASSFQDNTEAFF
TGTGCCAGCAGTTTTCAGGACAACACTGAAGCTTTCTTT